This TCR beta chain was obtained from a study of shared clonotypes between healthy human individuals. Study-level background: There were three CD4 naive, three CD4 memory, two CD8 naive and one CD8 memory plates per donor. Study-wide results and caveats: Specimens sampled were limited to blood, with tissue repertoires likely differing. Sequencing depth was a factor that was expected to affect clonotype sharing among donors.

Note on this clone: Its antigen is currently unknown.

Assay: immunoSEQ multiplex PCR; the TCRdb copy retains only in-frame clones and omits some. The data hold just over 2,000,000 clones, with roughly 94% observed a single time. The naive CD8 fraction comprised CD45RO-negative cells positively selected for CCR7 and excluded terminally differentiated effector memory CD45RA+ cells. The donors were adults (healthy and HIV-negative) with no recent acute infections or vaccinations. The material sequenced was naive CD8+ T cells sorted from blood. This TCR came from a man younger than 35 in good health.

The CDR3 coding sequence is TGCAGTGCAATTGTACAGGGAACCCAGTACTTC. Translating gives CSAIVQGTQYF. J is TRBJ2-5 and V is TRBV20-1; D is possibly TRBD1 (6 bases). CDR1 and CDR2 (germline): DFQATT, SNEGSKA (reference sequence). Deletions cut 6 bases from V and 8 bases from J, with 13 bases between. CDR3 length equals 11 residues.